This T cell receptor beta chain was captured by sequencing in a study of T cells after posttransplantation cyclophosphamide. This related bone marrow graft donor gave peripheral blood on the day of marrow donation. Whole-study findings and limits: Tissue-infiltrating T cells from skin or gut overlapped little with blood T cells. Donor-recipient repertoire similarity was low at 1-2 months, rising over year one. TRB clonality was highly associated with recipient CMV seropositivity and reactivation.

This clone has only a few counts. What it recognizes is unknown. Trimming pared 5 bases from V and 0 bases from J, leaving 13 bases between. CDR1 is SGHTA and CDR2 is FQGNSA in the germline V gene. This CDR3 comprises 16 residues. This table comes from immunoSEQ multiplex PCR, and its TCRdb copy is limited to in-frame clones, with some not included. Observed are tens of thousands of clones, no singletons, with the top ten taking 6.5% to 8%. The sequence derives from a woman aged 45-65 years in good health and a related stem cell transplant donor. The chain carries TRBV7-2 and TRBJ1-4, with D perhaps TRBD1 (5 bases). The specimen sequenced was PBMCs. The CDR3 is CASSLQDSATNEKLFF. The CDR3 DNA reads as TGTGCCAGCAGCCTCCAAGACAGTGCAACTAATGAAAAACTGTTTTTT.